This TCR beta chain is from a study of T cell responses to AZD1222 COVID-19 vaccine (dated by TCRdb to the early 2020s). The study in broad terms: AZD1222 recipients with second doses at about 4 weeks or about 12 weeks were pooled, because spike-specific TCR depth and breadth did not differ between schedules. Trial participants were enrolled into age subgroups of 18-55, 56-69 and 70-plus years, which contained approximately 150, 28 and 58 TCR-sequenced participants, respectively. A total of around 240 trial participants underwent TCR sequencing, of whom about 200 had received two doses of AZD1222 and roughly 26 had received two doses of the MenACWY control vaccine. General findings and caveats noted by the study authors: The 56-69-year group was small, and its depth increase did not reach significance, likely because of low power. Most participants were white British and females outnumbered males, and the authors suggested that clonal diversity may have been underestimated. Vaccine-associated CD4 TCRs spanned the whole spike protein, with dominant responses in regions 160-218 and 743-854. A significant rise in spike-specific TCR breadth and depth was observed after two AZD1222 doses relative to day 0 and relative to MenACWY recipients. Only six or seven AZD1222 recipients were SARS-CoV-2 seropositive at baseline, limiting conclusions about previously exposed vaccinees. Reportedly, almost half of the unique spike-specific TCRs recognized epitopes lying outside the regions that are mutated in the B.1.351 and B.1.1.7 variants. Because no samples from the day 14 peak response were available, repertoires could be characterized only after the peak T cell response.

The sample's time point label, in plain terms: baseline before first vaccination. Samples from vaccinated people were obtained from the UK trials COV001 and COV002, which included a single-blind randomized controlled phase 2/3 trial of AZD1222 (ChAdOx1 nCoV-19) in healthy adults. Trial participant PBMC samples were collected at day 0 and day 28 after the second dose for TCRbeta chain sequencing. V is pared back by 0 bases and J by 1 base, with 19 bases lying between the germline termini. The CDR3 runs 19 amino acids, cysteine and phenylalanine included. Only CDR3 DNA is held: 57 bases, read in frame from base 1. CDR1 is given as MNHEY and CDR2 as SVGEGT, both from the germline V gene. The CDR3 regions of human TCRbeta chains were subjected to immunosequencing. In the source study's methods: TCRs in the repertoires were compared against a reference library of SARS-CoV-2-specific TCRs that had been generated with the MIRA antigen-specificity platform. Breadth was defined as the fraction of unique TCRs that were SARS-CoV-2-associated. Depth was defined as the fraction of total T cells that were SARS-CoV-2-associated. Using the MIRA data, every spike-specific TCR was mapped to the spike region that the TCR reacted to and assigned to either a CD4 or a CD8 class. Log10-transformed breadth and depth values were compared by one-way ANOVA with Sidak's multiple comparisons tests. TCRdb stores this immuneACCESS table with in-frame sequences only. Part of the clones is absent; in the studies checked, under half of the shortfall reflects unresolved V genes, and no reason is known for the rest. That table supplies the V and J calls and clone size; D and trimming were determined from the DNA. The table for this sample lists 100,000 or so clones; roughly 87% of them were counted only once. The biggest ten clones account for around 2.7% of the sample.

Comment on this clone: Its antigen is currently not known. Per-base quality was not reported, and no clone a single base away is much larger than it.

The sequencing here drew on peripheral blood, taken on day 0 of AZD1222 vaccination. In this chain, TRBV6-2 or TRBV6-3 is recombined with TRBJ1-5; a weak D assignment points to TRBD1 (5 bases agree). The clonotype was recovered from an adult in good health. The nucleotides read TGTGCCAGCAGTTACTCGAGTGGGGGGACCGGGAGAAGCAATCAGCCCCAGCATTTT. The translation is CASSYSSGGTGRSNQPQHF.